What follows are 20 T cell receptor beta chains derived from one specimen sequenced in a study of beta chain features in type 1 diabetes. cDNA synthesis used the whole RNA isolate, giving expressed TCRB sequences. The table came from immunoSEQ multiplex PCR; TCRdb's copy has only in-frame clones and leaves some out. Of about 320,000 clones detected, 14% appear once; the ten largest clones hold 6.7%. The sample comprised central memory CD4+ T cells from blood. The receptors here all came from a man aged 25 to 40 in good health.

The rearrangement uses TRBV7-8 and TRBJ2-7, with 7 bases matching TRBD1. Germline V gives CDR1 SGHVS, CDR2 FQNEAQ. The CDR3 totals 14 residues. The V and J ends lost 5 bases and 3 bases, in that order; junction bases with no gene match: 7. The CDR3 nucleotides are TGTGCCAGCAGCACGGACAGGTCTGACTACGAGCAGTACTTC. Its protein product is CASSTDRSDYEQYF.

This clone was seen a few times. The chain uses TRBV7-9 and TRBJ1-1, with D unclear. The CDR3 spans 14 residues. Germline lookup yields CDR1 SEHNR and CDR2 FQNEAQ (reference sequence). Trimming stripped 8 bases from V and 1 base from J, with 14 bases between. The CDR3 loop is CASLRSETNTEAFF. The CDR3 DNA reads TGTGCCAGCCTGAGGAGCGAGACGAACACTGAAGCTTTCTTT.

This clone was picked up a small number of times. Different DNA sequences within this sample yield the same CDR3. The chain recombines TRBV7-2 with TRBJ1-2, with D hard to call. Germline CDR1 reads SGHTA; CDR2 reads FQGNSA. Trimming took 1 base from V and 4 from J, leaving 4 bases between them. The CDR3 loop spans 12 amino acids. CDR3 sequence: CASSLDLYGYTF. The CDR3 DNA sequence: TGTGCCAGCAGCTTAGATCTCTATGGCTACACCTTC.

This chain uses TRBV9 with TRBJ2-7, with D possibly TRBD1 on 6 matching bases. CDR3 length: 15 residues. CDR1 and CDR2 from the germline V gene are SGDLS and YYNGEE. Trimming pared 0 bases from V and 6 bases from J, leaving 16 bases between. In nucleotides, the CDR3 is TGTGCCAGCAGCGTAGATCCCAGGGGATCTGGCGAGCAGTACTTC. It is translated as CASSVDPRGSGEQYF.

In its sample, this clone was seen many times. V is TRBV5-4 and J is TRBJ2-2; D is perhaps TRBD1 (5 bases). Germline CDR1 reads SGHNT; CDR2 reads YYREEE (reference sequence). This CDR3 region has 15 residues. V lost 4 bases, J lost 3 bases, and 13 bases lay in between. The DNA for the CDR3 is TGTGCCAGCAGCCGTCCCACAGGAGACACCGGGGAGCTGTTTTTT. This gives the protein CASSRPTGDTGELFF.

The chain is built from TRBV19 and TRBJ1-2, with 12 bases aligning to TRBD1. Germline V gives CDR1 LNHDA, CDR2 SQIVND (reference sequence). This CDR3 is 17 amino acids long. J gave up 6 bases and V 4 bases, and 12 bases lay outside the gene matches. CDR3 bases: TGTGCCAGTAGTAGGGGGACAGGGGGCTGGAAAGAGGATGGCTACACCTTC. It yields the protein CASSRGTGGWKEDGYTF.

This clone was counted only a few times. The chain employs TRBV4-1 and TRBJ1-5, with TRBD1 as a possible D gene (6 bases). The CDR3 covers 18 residues. Germline CDR1 is MGHRA and CDR2 is YSYEKL. The V end was cut by 4 bases, the J end by 6 bases, with 25 bases between. CDR3 protein: CASSRDPWAETGTQPQHF. Written as DNA, the CDR3 is TGCGCCAGCAGCCGAGACCCATGGGCGGAAACAGGGACTCAGCCCCAGCATTTT.

A note on this clone: Germline is not matched at one junction end, which may reflect a read error. Other DNA sequences in this specimen translate into the identical CDR3. This chain connects TRBV4-1 to TRBJ1-6; perhaps TRBD1 as D (5 bases). Germline values: CDR1 MGHRA, CDR2 YSYEKL. This CDR3 has 16 residues. The CDR3 loop is CASSQDPGRDNSPLHF. As DNA, the CDR3 is TGTGCCAGCAGCCAAGACCCAGGGAGGGATAATTCACCCCTCCACTTT.

This chain links TRBV4-1 with TRBJ1-2; maybe TRBD1 (5 bases). V was shortened by 1 base and J by 4 bases, with 10 bases between the two germline ends. The CDR3 sequence is 14 residues long. Germline values: CDR1 MGHRA, CDR2 YSYEKL. CDR3 bases: TGCGCCAGCAGCCAAGCGGGACGGACCTATGGCTACACCTTC. This sequence encodes CASSQAGRTYGYTF.

This clone turned up a few times. One end of the junction fails to match germline, which may point to a read error. V gene TRBV27 combines with J gene TRBJ1-2; 9 nucleotides line up with TRBD1. CDR1 and CDR2 (germline): MNHEY, SMNVEV (reference sequence). The CDR3 runs 13 residues. The CDR3 reads CASSLTGQGSVAF. DNA of the CDR3: TGTGCCAGCAGTTTGACGGGACAGGGATCCGTAGCCTTC.

The CDR3 DNA reads as TGTGCCAGCAGTCAAGCCACGGGCTACACCTTC. Protein sequence: CASSQATGYTF. This chain uses TRBV6-5 with TRBJ1-2; D gene unclear. V dropped 5 bases and J dropped 8 bases, with 9 bases sitting between them. CDR1 and CDR2 (germline): MNHEY, SVGAGI. The CDR3 spans 11 residues.

This clone was counted only a few times. The CDR3 DNA reads as TGTGCCAGCAGCTCCCCAAGGGCCAAACTAGAAGAGACCCAGTACTTC. Protein sequence: CASSSPRAKLEETQYF. V usage is TRBV7-2 and J usage is TRBJ2-5, with a tentative D call TRBD2 (5 bases). Germline V gives CDR1 SGHTA, CDR2 FQGNSA. Trimming left V 4 bases short and J 3 bases short, with 18 bases between. The CDR3 extends over 16 amino acids.

This clone occurred a few times. V gene TRBV18 combines with J gene TRBJ2-7; D assignment may be TRBD1 or TRBD2 (5 bases each). This CDR3 has 13 amino acids. The germline CDR1 and CDR2 sequences are KGHSH and LQKENI. Trimming pared 2 bases from V and 2 bases from J, leaving 7 bases between. DNA for the CDR3: TGTGCCAGCTCACCAATGGGGGCCTACGAGCAGTACTTC. It is translated as CASSPMGAYEQYF.

The V and J genes are TRBV5-1 and TRBJ2-1; the match to TRBD2 covers 7 bases. With 0 bases clipped from V and 7 bases from J, the junction kept 7 bases outside the gene matches. Per the germline V gene, CDR1 is SGHRS and CDR2 is YFSETQ. CDR3 length equals 15 residues. The CDR3 DNA sequence: TGCGCCAGCAGCTTGGTGCAGCGGGAAAAAAATGAGCAGTTCTTC. Its protein is CASSLVQREKNEQFF.

This clone occurred a few times. The rearrangement uses TRBV21-1 and TRBJ1-2; the DNA was not compared with TRBD1, the D call given in the table. TRBV21-1 has pseudogene status. The CDR3 consists of 15 residues. The CDR3 region is CASSNLLTGIYGYTF. CDR3 DNA sequence: TGTGCCAGCAGCAACTTACTCACAGGGATCTATGGCTACACCTTC.

The sample holds a few counts of this clone. The chain employs TRBV10-2 and TRBJ1-4, with 10 bases aligning to TRBD1. The CDR3 loop spans 15 amino acids. From germline, CDR1 is WSHSY and CDR2 SAAADI. V gave up 4 bases and J gave up 5 bases; unmatched junction bases: 4. The CDR3 sequence is CASSGPGQGNEKLFF. CDR3 in DNA: TGCGCCAGCAGTGGGCCGGGACAGGGGAATGAAAAACTGTTTTTT.

This clone turned up a few times. The chain uses TRBV27 and TRBJ2-5; maybe TRBD2 (6 bases). This CDR3 has 13 residues. The V and J ends lost 3 bases and 1 base respectively, with 6 bases between them. The germline CDR1 and CDR2 sequences are MNHEY and SMNVEV (reference sequence). Here the CDR3 reads CASSFSGQETQYF. The CDR3 nucleotides are TGTGCCAGCAGTTTTAGCGGCCAAGAGACCCAGTACTTC.

This clone was counted only a few times. This chain uses TRBV7-3 with TRBJ2-2, with 12 bases matching TRBD2. There are 17 residues in the CDR3. Germline V gene data show CDR1 as SGHTA and CDR2 as FQGTGA. V was clipped by 5 bases and J by 4 bases; unmatched bases: 8. CDR3 residues: CASSATSGSFSTGELFF. The CDR3 region has the DNA TGTGCCAGCAGCGCGACTAGCGGGAGCTTTAGCACCGGGGAGCTGTTTTTT.

This clone was seen only a few times. The chain links TRBV9 to TRBJ2-5; D call uncertain. Deletions cut 0 bases from V and 1 base from J, with 10 bases between. This CDR3 has 15 residues. Germline loops: CDR1 SGDLS, CDR2 YYNGEE. CDR3 protein: CASSVELAPQETQYF. DNA of the CDR3: TGTGCCAGCAGCGTAGAGTTAGCTCCCCAAGAGACCCAGTACTTC.

The sample holds a few counts of this clone. In nucleotides, the CDR3 is TGTGCCATCAGTGCAGGGGATCCTGGAAACACCATATATTTT. As protein: CAISAGDPGNTIYF. The rearrangement uses TRBV10-3 and TRBJ1-3, with D maybe TRBD1 (6 bases). Germline CDR1 is ENHRY and CDR2 is SYGVKD. The CDR3 loop spans 14 amino acids. Trimming shortened V by 4 bases and J by 2 bases, and 9 bases separated the two germline ends.